This T cell receptor (beta chain) was observed in a study of T cells expressing NK-cell markers. As the method of synthesis, 5'RACE template switching with UMIs yielded TCR beta cDNA. One entry per CDR3 protein, without DNA, is what TCRdb gives after re-calling the 5' RACE reads. Its listing shows 150,000 or so distinct CDR3 sequences. Germline V gene data show CDR1 as SQVTM and CDR2 as ANQGSEA. The CDR3 consists of 13 residues. The receptor was isolated from a woman aged 18 to 75 in good health. The specimen sequenced was blood T cells: a sorted CD56 or NKG2C T cell subset, CD4+ or CD8+ T cells, or bulk PBMC T cells (not recorded which). The rearrangement uses TRBV29-1 and TRBJ2-7; TCRdb outputs TRBD1, but without DNA this stays unchecked. The CDR3 sequence is CSVAWDRFIEQYF.